A selection of T cell receptor beta chains follows, all from one sample in a study of radiotherapy plus CTLA-4 blockade in lung cancer. The method was immunoSEQ multiplex PCR; TCRdb's version includes in-frame clones alone and lacks a portion of them. The table lists just under 60,000 clones, around 74% of them singletons, with around 8.8% in the top ten. The source was peripheral blood, collected from a patient treated with radiotherapy plus ipilimumab. The receptors were sampled from a human donor with non-small cell lung cancer whose response to radiotherapy plus ipilimumab could not be evaluated. CDR3s include the opening cysteine and the closing phenylalanine or tryptophan. A D gene is named only where the DNA matches it firmly. Size is omitted from some rows. Given values are once, few, many or a class for expanded clones.

cdr3_length	j_call	d_call	clone_size	v_call	cdr3_nt	cdr3_aa
13	TRBJ1-1	NA	NA	TRBV5-1	TGCGCCAGCAGCTTGGACAGTAACACTGAAGCTTTCTTT	CASSLDSNTEAFF
15	TRBJ1-5	NA	NA	TRBV6-6	TGTGCCAGCAGTCTTCGACAAACCAGCAATCAGCCCCAGCATTTT	CASSLRQTSNQPQHF
14	TRBJ2-7	TRBD1	few	TRBV11-3	TGTGCCAGCACCCCGACAGGGCCCCTCTACGAGCAGTACTTC	CASTPTGPLYEQYF
12	TRBJ1-2	NA	NA	TRBV4-1	TGTGCCAGCAGCTCGGGGTTCTATGGCTACACCTTC	CASSSGFYGYTF
15	TRBJ2-7	NA	NA	TRBV10-2	TGCGCCAGCAGACCGGCGGCAGTATCGGGATACGAGCAGTACTTC	CASRPAAVSGYEQYF
12	TRBJ1-2	NA	few	TRBV14	TGTGCCAGCAGCCAAAACAGCTATGGCTACACCTTC	CASSQNSYGYTF
10	TRBJ1-1	NA	NA	TRBV7-2	TGTGCCAGCAGCTCGGGGGAAGCTTTCTTT	CASSSGEAFF
12	TRBJ1-1	NA	NA	TRBV9	TGTGCCAGCCAACCCTATAACACTGAAGCTTTCTTT	CASQPYNTEAFF
14	TRBJ1-2	TRBD1	few	TRBV19	TGTGCCAGTAGTCCGGGACAGGGCGGCTATGGCTACACCTTC	CASSPGQGGYGYTF
15	TRBJ2-7	NA	NA	TRBV1	TGCACCAGCAGCCATCTCGGACAGGCGAGCTACGAGCAGTACTTC	CTSSHLGQASYEQYF
16	TRBJ2-4	NA	once	TRBV2	TGTGCCAGCAGTGAAACTCCTACACCGACAGGAAACATTCAGTACTTC	CASSETPTPTGNIQYF
15	TRBJ2-7	TRBD1	few	TRBV10-2	TGCGCCAGCCGCAGCGCCGACAGGGGGCGAAACGAGCAGTACTTC	CASRSADRGRNEQYF
15	TRBJ2-7	TRBD1	medium-sized	TRBV2	TGTGCCAGCAGTGAAGACAGGGGGCGATTCTACGAGCAGTACTTC	CASSEDRGRFYEQYF
17	TRBJ2-2	NA	NA	TRBV11-2	TGTGCCAGCAGCCTGGGGGGTGAGGACGCGGCCACCGGGGAGCTGTTTTTT	CASSLGGEDAATGELFF
14	TRBJ1-1	NA	few	TRBV5-5	TGTGCCAGCAGTCCGCTACAGGGGAACACTGAAGCTTTCTTT	CASSPLQGNTEAFF
11	TRBJ2-5	TRBD2	NA	TRBV29-1	TGCAGCGCCGGGGGGGGAGAGACCCAGTACTTC	CSAGGGETQYF
14	TRBJ1-2	TRBD1	medium-sized	TRBV7-8	TGTGCCAGCAGCTGGGACAGGGGTGACTATGGCTACACCTTC	CASSWDRGDYGYTF
16	TRBJ2-2	NA	once	TRBV4-2	TGTGCCAGCAGCCAAGAGGCTGAAGCGAACACCGGGGAGCTGTTTTTT	CASSQEAEANTGELFF
15	TRBJ2-2	NA	NA	TRBV19	TGTGCCAGTAGTATCCCCCTTATATACACCGGGGAGCTGTTTTTT	CASSIPLIYTGELFF
13	TRBJ1-2	NA	NA	TRBV7-9	TGTGCCAGCAGTTTGGACATCGACTATGGCTACACCTTC	CASSLDIDYGYTF
15	TRBJ2-3	TRBD2	NA	TRBV2	TGTGCCAGCAGTGGGCCTAGCGGGGGGATTGATACGCAGTATTTT	CASSGPSGGIDTQYF
17	TRBJ1-3	NA	few	TRBV4-1	TGCGCCAGCAGCCAAGACGGTACCCGGGGGACTGGAAACACCATATATTTT	CASSQDGTRGTGNTIYF
14	TRBJ1-5	NA	NA	TRBV6-1	TGTGCCAGCAGTTCGCCACAGGTCAATCAGCCCCAGCATTTT	CASSSPQVNQPQHF
14	TRBJ2-4	TRBD1	NA	TRBV18	TGTGCCAGCTCACCCTCGGACAGGGAAAACATTCAGTACTTC	CASSPSDRENIQYF
13	TRBJ2-5	TRBD2	NA	TRBV7-2	TGTGCCAGCAGCTCCGTACTAGCGGGCCACCTGTACTTC	CASSSVLAGHLYF
13	TRBJ2-7	NA	NA	TRBV18	TGTGCCAGCTCCGATTCGGGACACTACGAGCAGTACTTC	CASSDSGHYEQYF
14	TRBJ1-6	NA	NA	TRBV14	TGTGCCAGCTCCCCGAGCTCCTATAATTCACCCCTCCACTTT	CASSPSSYNSPLHF
18	TRBJ2-1	NA	NA	TRBV5-4	TGTGCCAGCAGCGACGGCGGAGGGCCGAGGAACGAAAACAATGAGCAGTTCTTC	CASSDGGGPRNENNEQFF
13	TRBJ1-5	NA	few	TRBV7-3	TGTGCCAGCAGCTTAATGTCGGATCAGCCCCAGCATTTT	CASSLMSDQPQHF
15	TRBJ1-5	NA	NA	TRBV19	TGTGCCAGTAGTATAGTACTTGCTAGCAATCAGCCCCAGCATTTT	CASSIVLASNQPQHF
18	TRBJ1-1	NA	NA	TRBV11-3	TGTGCCAGCAGCTCCGAATGGGGTAAGGTCGGTCGGGGCACTGAAGCTTTCTTT	CASSSEWGKVGRGTEAFF
15	TRBJ1-6	TRBD1	NA	TRBV4-1	TGCGCCAGCAGCCAAGCGACAGGGTCCAATTCACCCCTCCACTTT	CASSQATGSNSPLHF
13	TRBJ2-3	NA	NA	TRBV5-1	TGCGCCAGCGCTGGCGGGGGCACAGATACGCAGTATTTT	CASAGGGTDTQYF
15	TRBJ2-7	TRBD1	NA	TRBV7-9	TGTGCCAGCAACAACGCACGACAGGGTATTTACGAGCAGTACTTC	CASNNARQGIYEQYF
15	TRBJ2-5	TRBD2	NA	TRBV6-5	TGTGCCAGCAGTTACCGTCTAGCGGGGGGAGAGACCCAGTACTTC	CASSYRLAGGETQYF
15	TRBJ1-1	TRBD1	NA	TRBV5-1	TGCGCCAGCAGCTTGGACAGGGGGATGAACACTGAAGCTTTCTTT	CASSLDRGMNTEAFF
14	TRBJ1-2	TRBD1	NA	TRBV9	TGTGCCAGCGATACGGAAGGGGGCTTGTCTGGCTACACCTTC	CASDTEGGLSGYTF
13	TRBJ1-2	TRBD1	NA	TRBV2	TGTGCCAGCAGCTTGGACAGGCTATATGGCTACACCTTC	CASSLDRLYGYTF
13	TRBJ1-5	NA	NA	TRBV2	TGTGCCAGTGAACAGGGCAGCAATCAGCCCCAGCATTTT	CASEQGSNQPQHF
13	TRBJ2-2	NA	NA	TRBV6-1	TGTGCCAGCGGGCAGGAAAACACCGGGGAGCTGTTTTTT	CASGQENTGELFF
15	TRBJ2-7	NA	NA	TRBV18	TGTGCCAGCTCCCTTGGACAGGGAGGGTCCTACGAGCAGTACTTC	CASSLGQGGSYEQYF
14	TRBJ2-2	TRBD1	NA	TRBV28	TGTGCCAGCTCTCCGGGACAGGACACCGGGGAGCTGTTTTTT	CASSPGQDTGELFF
14	TRBJ2-7	NA	NA	TRBV6-5	TGTGCCAGCAGTTACTCGCAGGGCCGCTACGAGCAGTACTTC	CASSYSQGRYEQYF
17	TRBJ2-5	TRBD2	NA	TRBV11-3	TGTGCCAGCAGCTTAGGCGTTCTAGCGGGGGGCCAAGAGACCCAGTACTTC	CASSLGVLAGGQETQYF
16	TRBJ2-1	TRBD2	NA	TRBV7-6	TGTGCCAGCAGCTTACTACCACGGGGGGAACACAATGAGCAGTTCTTC	CASSLLPRGEHNEQFF
15	TRBJ2-1	TRBD2	NA	TRBV7-9	TGTGCCAGCAGCACTAGCGGAGATATAAACAATGAGCAGTTCTTC	CASSTSGDINNEQFF
16	TRBJ2-3	TRBD2	NA	TRBV28	TGTGCCAGCAGTTTAGCTAGCGGGAGTAACACAGATACGCAGTATTTT	CASSLASGSNTDTQYF
15	TRBJ1-2	NA	NA	TRBV5-4	TGTGCCAGCAGCTTCCGGCAGGGTCAAGGCTATGGCTACACCTTC	CASSFRQGQGYGYTF
14	TRBJ1-5	NA	few	TRBV2	TGTGCCAGCAGCCCCCGGACAGGCAATCAGCCCCAGCATTTT	CASSPRTGNQPQHF
11	TRBJ1-2	NA	NA	TRBV20-1	TGCAGTGCTAGTCTCAGATATGGCTACACCTTC	CSASLRYGYTF
15	TRBJ2-2	NA	NA	TRBV5-1	TGCGCCAGCAGCTCGAGTATGGGTGGGGGCCGGGAGCTGTTTTTT	CASSSSMGGGRELFF
14	TRBJ2-5	TRBD2	NA	TRBV7-2	TGTGCCAGCAGCTCTAGCGGGGTCCAAGAGACCCAGTACTTC	CASSSSGVQETQYF
15	TRBJ2-7	TRBD1	NA	TRBV5-1	TGCGCCAGCAGCTTGGGGGGGACAGGGGTCTACGAGCAGTACTTC	CASSLGGTGVYEQYF
18	TRBJ1-1	TRBD1	NA	TRBV27	TGTGCCAGCAGTGCCTATCGCACAGGGGGCCTTATGAACACTGAAGCTTTCTTT	CASSAYRTGGLMNTEAFF